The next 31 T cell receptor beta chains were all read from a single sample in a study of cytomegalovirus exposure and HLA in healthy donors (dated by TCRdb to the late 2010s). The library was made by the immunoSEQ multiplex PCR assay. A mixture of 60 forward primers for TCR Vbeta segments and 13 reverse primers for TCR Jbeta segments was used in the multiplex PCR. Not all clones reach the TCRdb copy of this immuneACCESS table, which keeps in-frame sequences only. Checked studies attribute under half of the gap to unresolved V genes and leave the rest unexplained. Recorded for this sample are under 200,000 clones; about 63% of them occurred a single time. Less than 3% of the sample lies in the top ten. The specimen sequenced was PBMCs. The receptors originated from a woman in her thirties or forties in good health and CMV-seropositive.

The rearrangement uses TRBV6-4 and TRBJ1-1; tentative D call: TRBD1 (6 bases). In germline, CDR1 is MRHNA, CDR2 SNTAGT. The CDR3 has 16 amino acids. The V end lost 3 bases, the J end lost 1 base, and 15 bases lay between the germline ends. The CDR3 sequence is CASSENRDVGNTEAFF. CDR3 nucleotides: TGTGCCAGCAGTGAGAACAGGGACGTTGGGAACACTGAAGCTTTCTTT.

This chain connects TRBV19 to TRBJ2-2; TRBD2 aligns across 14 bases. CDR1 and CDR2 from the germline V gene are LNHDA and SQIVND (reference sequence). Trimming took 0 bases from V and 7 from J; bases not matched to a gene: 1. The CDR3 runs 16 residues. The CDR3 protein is CASSIEGLAGVGELFF. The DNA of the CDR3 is TGTGCCAGTAGTATAGAGGGACTAGCGGGAGTCGGGGAGCTGTTTTTT.

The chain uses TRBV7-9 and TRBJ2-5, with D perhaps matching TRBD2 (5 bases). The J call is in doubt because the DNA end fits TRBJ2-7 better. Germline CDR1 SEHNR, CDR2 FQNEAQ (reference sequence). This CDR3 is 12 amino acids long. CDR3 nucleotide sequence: TGTGCCAGCAGTCCGGACTTCTACGAGCAGTACTTC. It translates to CASSPDFYEQYF.

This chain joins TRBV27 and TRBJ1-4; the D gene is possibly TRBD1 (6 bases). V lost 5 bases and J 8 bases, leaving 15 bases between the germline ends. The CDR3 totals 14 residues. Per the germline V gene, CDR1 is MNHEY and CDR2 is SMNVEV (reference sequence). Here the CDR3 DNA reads TGTGCCAGCAGTCCCGGGGGGCCCCGGGAAAAACTGTTTTTT. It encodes CASSPGGPREKLFF.

The CDR3 nucleotides read TGTGCCAGCAGGGACAGGGATACGTATAGCAATCAGCCCCAGCATTTT. This sequence encodes CASRDRDTYSNQPQHF. The chain is built from TRBV2 and TRBJ1-5; 8 bases agree with TRBD1. After removal of 6 bases from V and 0 bases from J, the junction contained 7 bases not matched to a gene. CDR1 and CDR2 (germline): SNHLY, FYNNEI. The CDR3 has 16 residues.

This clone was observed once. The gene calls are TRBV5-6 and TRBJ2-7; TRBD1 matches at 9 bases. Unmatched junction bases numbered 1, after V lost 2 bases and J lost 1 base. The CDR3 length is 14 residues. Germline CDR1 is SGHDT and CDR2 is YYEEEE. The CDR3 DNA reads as TGTGCCAGCAGCTTCGGACAGGGGTCCTACGAGCAGTACTTC. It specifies CASSFGQGSYEQYF.

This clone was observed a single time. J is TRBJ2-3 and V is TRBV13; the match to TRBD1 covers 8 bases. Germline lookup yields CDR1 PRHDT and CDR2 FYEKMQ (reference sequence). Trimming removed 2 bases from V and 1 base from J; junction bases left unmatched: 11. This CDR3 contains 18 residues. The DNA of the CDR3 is TGTGCCAGCAGCTTAAGGCATGGACAGGGAGGTGGCACAGATACGCAGTATTTT. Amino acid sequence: CASSLRHGQGGGTDTQYF.

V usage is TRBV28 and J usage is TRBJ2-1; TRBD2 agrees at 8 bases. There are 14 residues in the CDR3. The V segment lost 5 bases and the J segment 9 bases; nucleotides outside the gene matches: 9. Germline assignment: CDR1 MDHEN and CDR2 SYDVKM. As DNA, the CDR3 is TGTGCCAGCAGTAGCGGGAGTGGATTTGGTGAGCAGTTCTTC. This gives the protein CASSSGSGFGEQFF.

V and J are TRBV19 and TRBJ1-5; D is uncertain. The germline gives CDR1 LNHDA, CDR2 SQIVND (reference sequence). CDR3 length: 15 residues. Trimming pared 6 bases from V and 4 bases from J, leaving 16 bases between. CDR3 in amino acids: CASSYSASVNQPQHF. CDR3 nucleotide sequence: TGTGCCAGTAGCTATTCGGCCAGCGTGAATCAGCCCCAGCATTTT.

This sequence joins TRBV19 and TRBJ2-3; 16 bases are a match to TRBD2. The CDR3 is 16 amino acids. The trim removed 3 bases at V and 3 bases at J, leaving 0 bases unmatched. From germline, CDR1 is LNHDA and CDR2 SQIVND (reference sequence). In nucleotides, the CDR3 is TGTGCCAGTAGTATGGGACTAGCGGGGGGGACAGATACGCAGTATTTT. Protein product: CASSMGLAGGTDTQYF.

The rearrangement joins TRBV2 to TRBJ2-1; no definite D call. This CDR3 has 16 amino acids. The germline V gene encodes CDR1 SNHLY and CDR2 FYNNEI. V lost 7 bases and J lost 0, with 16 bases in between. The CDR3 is CASTRPAGSSYNEQFF. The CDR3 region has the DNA TGTGCCAGCACTCGACCAGCAGGAAGCTCCTACAATGAGCAGTTCTTC.

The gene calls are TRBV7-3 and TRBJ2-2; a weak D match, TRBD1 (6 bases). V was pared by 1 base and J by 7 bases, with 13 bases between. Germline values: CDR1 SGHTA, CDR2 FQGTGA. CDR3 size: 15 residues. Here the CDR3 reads CASSLNSRGVGELFF. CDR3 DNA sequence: TGTGCCAGCAGCTTAAACTCCAGGGGTGTCGGGGAGCTGTTTTTT.

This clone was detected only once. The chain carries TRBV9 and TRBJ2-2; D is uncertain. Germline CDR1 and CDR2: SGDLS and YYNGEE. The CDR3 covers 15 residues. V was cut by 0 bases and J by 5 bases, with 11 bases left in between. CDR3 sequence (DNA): TGTGCCAGCAGCGTAGCCGGGTTTCCGACCGGGGAGCTGTTTTTT. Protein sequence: CASSVAGFPTGELFF. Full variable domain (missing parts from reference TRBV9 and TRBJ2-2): DSGVTQTPKHLITATGQRVTLRCSPRSGDLSVYWYQQSLDQGLQFLIQYYNGEERAKGNILERFSAQQFPDLHSELNLSSLELGDSALYFCASSVAGFPTGELFFGEGSRLTVL.

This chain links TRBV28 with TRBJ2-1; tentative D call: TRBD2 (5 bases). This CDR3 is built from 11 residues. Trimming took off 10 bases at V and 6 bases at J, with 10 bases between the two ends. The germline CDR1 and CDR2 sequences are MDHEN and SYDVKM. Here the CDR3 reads CATSRTNEQFF. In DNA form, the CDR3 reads TGTGCCACTAGCAGGACCAATGAGCAGTTCTTC.

This CDR3 reads CSALTGGRYTF. For the CDR3, the DNA is TGCAGTGCTTTGACAGGGGGCCGCTACACCTTC. The V gene is TRBV20-1, the J gene TRBJ1-2, with 10 bases aligning to TRBD1. V was pared by 5 bases and J by 9 bases, with 3 bases of the junction left unmatched. The V gene's germline CDR1 is DFQATT and CDR2 SNEGSKA (reference sequence). This CDR3 spans 11 amino acids.

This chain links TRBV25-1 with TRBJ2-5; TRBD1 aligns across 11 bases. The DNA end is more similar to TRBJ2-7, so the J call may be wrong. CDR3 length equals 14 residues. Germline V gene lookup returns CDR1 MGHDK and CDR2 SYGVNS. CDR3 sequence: CASSGTGGTYEQYF. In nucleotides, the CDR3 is TGTGCCAGCAGCGGGACAGGGGGAACCTACGAGCAGTACTTC.

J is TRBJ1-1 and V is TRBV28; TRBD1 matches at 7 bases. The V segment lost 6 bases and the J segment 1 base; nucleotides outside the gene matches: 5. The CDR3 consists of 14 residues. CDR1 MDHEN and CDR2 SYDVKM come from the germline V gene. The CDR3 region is CASRRRDRNTEAFF. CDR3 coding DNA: TGTGCCAGCAGGCGCCGGGACAGGAACACTGAAGCTTTCTTT.

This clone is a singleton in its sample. The CDR3 is CASSLAVSGRADQFF. The CDR3 region has the DNA TGCGCCAGCAGCTTGGCAGTTAGCGGGAGGGCCGATCAGTTCTTC. This chain joins TRBV5-1 and TRBJ2-1; 11 nucleotides agree with TRBD2. The J segment lost 13 bases and the V segment lost 0 bases, leaving 9 bases of the junction unmatched. CDR3 length equals 15 residues. Germline CDR1 and CDR2: SGHRS and YFSETQ.

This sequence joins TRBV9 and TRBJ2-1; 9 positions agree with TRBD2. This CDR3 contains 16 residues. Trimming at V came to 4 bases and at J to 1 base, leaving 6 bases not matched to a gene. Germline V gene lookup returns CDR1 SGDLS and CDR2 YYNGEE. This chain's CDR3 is CASSFSGSESYNEQFF. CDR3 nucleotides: TGTGCCAGCAGCTTTAGCGGGAGTGAATCCTACAATGAGCAGTTCTTC.

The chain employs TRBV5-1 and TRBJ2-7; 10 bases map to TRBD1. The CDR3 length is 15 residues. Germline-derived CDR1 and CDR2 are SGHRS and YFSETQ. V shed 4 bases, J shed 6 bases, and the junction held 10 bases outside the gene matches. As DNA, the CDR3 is TGCGCCAGCAGCCCGACAGGGGGCTCGTCGGGCGAGCAGTACTTC. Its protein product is CASSPTGGSSGEQYF.

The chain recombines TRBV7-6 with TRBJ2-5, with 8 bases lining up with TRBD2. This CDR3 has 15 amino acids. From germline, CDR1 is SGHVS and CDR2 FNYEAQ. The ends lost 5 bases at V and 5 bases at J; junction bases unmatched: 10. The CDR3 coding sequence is TGTGCCAGCAGCCCTCTAGCGGGTTACGGGGAGACCCAGTACTTC. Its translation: CASSPLAGYGETQYF.

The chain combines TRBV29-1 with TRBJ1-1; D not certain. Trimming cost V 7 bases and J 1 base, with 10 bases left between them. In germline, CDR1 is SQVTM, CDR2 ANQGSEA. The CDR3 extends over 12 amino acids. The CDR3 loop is CSALSPNTEAFF. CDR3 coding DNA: TGCAGCGCCCTATCCCCGAACACTGAAGCTTTCTTT.

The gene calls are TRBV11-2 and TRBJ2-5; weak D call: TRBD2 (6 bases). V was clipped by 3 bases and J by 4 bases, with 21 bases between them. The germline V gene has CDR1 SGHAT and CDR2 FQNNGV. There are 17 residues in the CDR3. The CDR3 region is CASSFGSPGGSRETQYF. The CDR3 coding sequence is TGTGCCAGCAGCTTCGGGTCCCCCGGGGGTAGTAGAGAGACCCAGTACTTC. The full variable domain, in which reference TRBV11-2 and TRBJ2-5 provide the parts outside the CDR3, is EAGVAQSPRYKIIEKRQSVAFWCNPISGHATLYWYQQILGQGPKLLIQFQNNGVVDDSQLPKDRFSAERLKGVDSTLKIQPAKLEDSAVYLCASSFGSPGGSRETQYFGPGTRLLVL.

CDR3: CASSDSETSPYEQYF. CDR3 DNA sequence: TGTGCCAGCAGTGACTCGGAAACTAGTCCCTACGAGCAGTACTTC. V is TRBV6-4 and J is TRBJ2-7, with a weak D call TRBD2 (5 bases). The germline V gene has CDR1 MRHNA and CDR2 SNTAGT. Trimming removed 0 bases at V and 2 bases at J, with 11 bases between. The CDR3 totals 15 residues.

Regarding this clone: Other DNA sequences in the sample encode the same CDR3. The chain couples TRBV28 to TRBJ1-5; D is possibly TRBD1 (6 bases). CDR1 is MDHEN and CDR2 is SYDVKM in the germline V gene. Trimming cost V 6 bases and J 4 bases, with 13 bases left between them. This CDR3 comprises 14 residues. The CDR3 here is CASRGQGFNQPQHF. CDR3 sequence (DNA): TGTGCCAGCAGGGGACAAGGGTTTAATCAGCCCCAGCATTTT.

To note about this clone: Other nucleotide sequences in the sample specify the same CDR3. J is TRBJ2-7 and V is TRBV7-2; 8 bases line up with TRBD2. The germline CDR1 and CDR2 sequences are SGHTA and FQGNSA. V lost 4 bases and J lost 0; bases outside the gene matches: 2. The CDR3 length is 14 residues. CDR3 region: CASSSTSGSYEQYF. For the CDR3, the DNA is TGTGCCAGCAGCTCCACTAGCGGCTCCTACGAGCAGTACTTC.

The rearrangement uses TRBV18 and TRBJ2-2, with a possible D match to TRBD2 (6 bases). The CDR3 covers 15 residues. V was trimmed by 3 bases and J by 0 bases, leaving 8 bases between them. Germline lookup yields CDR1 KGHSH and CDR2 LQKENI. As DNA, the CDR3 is TGTGCCAGCTCACCGGGGGGTGCGAACACCGGGGAGCTGTTTTTT. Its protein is CASSPGGANTGELFF.

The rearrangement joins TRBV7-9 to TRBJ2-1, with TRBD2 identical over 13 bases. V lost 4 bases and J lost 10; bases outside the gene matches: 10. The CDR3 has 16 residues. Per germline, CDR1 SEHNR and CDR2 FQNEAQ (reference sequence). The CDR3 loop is CASSYPGLAGAGEQFF. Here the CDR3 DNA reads TGTGCCAGCAGCTATCCCGGACTAGCGGGGGCAGGGGAGCAGTTCTTC. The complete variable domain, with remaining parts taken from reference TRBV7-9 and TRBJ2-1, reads DTGVSQNPRHKITKRGQNVTFRCDPISEHNRLYWYRQTLGQGPEFLTYFQNEAQLEKSRLLSDRFSAERPKGSFSTLEIQRTEQGDSAMYLCASSYPGLAGAGEQFFGPGTRLTVL.

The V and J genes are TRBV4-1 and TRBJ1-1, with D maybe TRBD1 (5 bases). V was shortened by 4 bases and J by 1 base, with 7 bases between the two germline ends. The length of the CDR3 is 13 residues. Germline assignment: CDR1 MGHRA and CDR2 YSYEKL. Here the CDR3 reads CASSPQGNTEAFF. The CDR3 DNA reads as TGCGCCAGCAGCCCCCAGGGGAACACTGAAGCTTTCTTT.

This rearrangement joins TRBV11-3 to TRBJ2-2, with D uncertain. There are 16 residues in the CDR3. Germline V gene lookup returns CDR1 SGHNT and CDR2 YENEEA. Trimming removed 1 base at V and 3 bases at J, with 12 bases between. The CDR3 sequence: CASSLGFSGDTGELFF. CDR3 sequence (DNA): TGTGCCAGCAGCTTAGGATTCTCGGGTGACACCGGGGAGCTGTTTTTT.

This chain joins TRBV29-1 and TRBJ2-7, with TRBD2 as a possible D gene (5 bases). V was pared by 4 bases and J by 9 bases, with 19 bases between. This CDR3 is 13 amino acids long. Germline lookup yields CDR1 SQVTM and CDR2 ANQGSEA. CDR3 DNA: TGCAGCGTTGCCCTGAGGGCGGGTCGATGGCAGTACTTC. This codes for CSVALRAGRWQYF.